This TCR beta chain was recorded in a study of blood T cell repertoires in COVID-19. On the study more broadly: The United States, Italy and Spain were the sources of the acute and convalescent COVID-19 samples. In each case, the material was cDNA or gDNA derived from T cells, B-cell-depleted T cells, or PBMCs.

Losses at the gene ends were 0 bases for V and 0 bases for J; bases not matched to a gene: 8. CDR1 and CDR2 (germline): SGHRS, YFSETQ. The CDR3 length is 17 residues. In the authors' workflow: Reference gene primer amplification yielded estimated nucleated cell counts. The repertoire was sequenced with immunoSEQ multiplex PCR; TCRdb's copy has only in-frame clones and lacks some. V, J and clone size are those of that table, while D and trimming were read from the DNA. The table records about 220,000 clones, approximately 78% of them present only once. Followed over time, Seattle patients had been enrolled while infection was active.

The sequence was collected from a woman in her sixties or seventies with COVID-19, enrolled during active disease. Source material: peripheral blood. V gene TRBV5-1 combines with J gene TRBJ2-7; TRBD1 aligns across 8 bases. CDR3 amino acids: CASSLGIGTGGSYEQYF. The CDR3, as DNA: TGCGCCAGCAGCTTGGGTATAGGGACAGGCGGCTCCTACGAGCAGTACTTC. Full variable domain (remainder filled in from reference TRBV5-1 and TRBJ2-7): KAGVTQTPRYLIKTRGQQVTLSCSPISGHRSVSWYQQTPGQGLQFLFEYFSETQRNKGNFPGRFSGRQFSNSRSEMNVSTLELGDSALYLCASSLGIGTGGSYEQYFGPGTRLTVT.